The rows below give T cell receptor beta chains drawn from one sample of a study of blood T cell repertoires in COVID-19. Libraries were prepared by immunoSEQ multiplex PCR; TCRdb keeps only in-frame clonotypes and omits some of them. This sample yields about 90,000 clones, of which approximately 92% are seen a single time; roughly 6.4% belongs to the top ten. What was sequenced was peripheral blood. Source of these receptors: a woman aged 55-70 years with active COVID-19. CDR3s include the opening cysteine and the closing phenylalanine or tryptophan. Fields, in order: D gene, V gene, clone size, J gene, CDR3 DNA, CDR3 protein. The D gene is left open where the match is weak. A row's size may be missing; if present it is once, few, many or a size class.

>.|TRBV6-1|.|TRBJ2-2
TGTGCCAGCAGTGGCCAGACAGGCCGGAAGACGAACACCGGGGAGCTGTTTTTT
CASSGQTGRKTNTGELFF
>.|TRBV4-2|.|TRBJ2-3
TGTGCCAGCAGCCAAGGGACAGGGAGGGGTAATACGCAGTATTTT
CASSQGTGRGNTQYF
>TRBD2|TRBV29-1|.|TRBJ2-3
TGCAGCGTCGTAACCCTAGCGGGGAACACAGATACGCAGTATTTT
CSVVTLAGNTDTQYF
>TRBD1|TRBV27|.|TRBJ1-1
TGTGCCAGCAGTTTAAGAGGGGGCTGGAACACTGAAGCTTTCTTT
CASSLRGGWNTEAFF
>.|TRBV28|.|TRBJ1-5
TGTGCCAGCAGTTTTTGGCAGGGTGGTCAGCCCCAGCATTTT
CASSFWQGGQPQHF
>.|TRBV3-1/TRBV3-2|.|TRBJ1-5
TGTGCCAGCAGCCCAGGTTTAAATCAGCCCCAGCATTTT
CASSPGLNQPQHF
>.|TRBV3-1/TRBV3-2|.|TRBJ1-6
TGTGCCAGCAGCCAAGAGGCAGCGAATAATTCACCCCTCCACTTT
CASSQEAANNSPLHF
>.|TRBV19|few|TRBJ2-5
TGTGCCAGTAGACAGATTCCCCAAGAGACCCAGTACTTC
CASRQIPQETQYF
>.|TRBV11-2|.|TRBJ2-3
TGTGCCAGCAGCTTTCGACAGCGCACAGATACGCAGTATTTT
CASSFRQRTDTQYF
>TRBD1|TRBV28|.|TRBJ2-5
TGTGCCAGCAGTCTACAGGGGGCGAAACAGACCCAGTACTTC
CASSLQGAKQTQYF
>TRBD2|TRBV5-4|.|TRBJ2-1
TGTGCCAGCAGCTTGCGGGAGGTCTACAATGAGCAGTTCTTC
CASSLREVYNEQFF
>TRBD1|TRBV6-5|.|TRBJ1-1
TGTGCCAGCAGGACAGGGACTGAAGCTTTCTTT
CASRTGTEAFF
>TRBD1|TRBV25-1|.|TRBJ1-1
TGTGCCAGCAGTGGGTCAAACGGACAGGGAACTTTCTTT
CASSGSNGQGTFF
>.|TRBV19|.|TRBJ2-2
TGTGCCAGTAGTACCGGGACTGCGAGGGAGCTGTTTTTT
CASSTGTARELFF
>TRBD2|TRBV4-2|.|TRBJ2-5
TGTGCCAGCAGCCAAGAAGGCACAGCGGGACGCGAGACCCAGTACTTC
CASSQEGTAGRETQYF
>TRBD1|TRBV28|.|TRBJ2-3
TGTGCCAGCAGTCCCTGGGACAGGGGGCCCGATACGCAGTATTTT
CASSPWDRGPDTQYF
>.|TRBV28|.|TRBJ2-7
TGTGCCAGCAGTTCTGTGGGAGGGGGGGGATACGAGCAGTACTTC
CASSSVGGGGYEQYF
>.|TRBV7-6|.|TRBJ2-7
TGTGCCAGCAGCTTAGAGGGGCAGGGAGGCGAGCAGTACTTC
CASSLEGQGGEQYF
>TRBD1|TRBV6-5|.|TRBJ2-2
TGTGCCAGCAGAGAGACAGGGTCCGGGGAGCTGTTTTTT
CASRETGSGELFF
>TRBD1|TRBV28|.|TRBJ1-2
TGTGCCAGCAGTGACCCGGGACAGGGGGGCTACACCTTC
CASSDPGQGGYTF
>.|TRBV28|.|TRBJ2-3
TGTGCCAGCACTGAGATAACAGATACGCAGTATTTT
CASTEITDTQYF
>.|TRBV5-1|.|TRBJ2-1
TGCGCCAGCAGCTTGGATGGACAGTGGTCCTACGAGCAGTTCTTC
CASSLDGQWSYEQFF
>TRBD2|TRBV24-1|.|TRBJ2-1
TGTGCCACCAGTGATTTGATCAGAACACGGGAGGCCACTTTGAATGAGCAGTTCTTC
CATSDLIRTREATLNEQFF
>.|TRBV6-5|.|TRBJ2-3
TGTGCCAGCATTCAGACAGGGGACTACACAGATACGCAGTATTTT
CASIQTGDYTDTQYF
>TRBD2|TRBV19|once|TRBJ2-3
TGTGCCAGTAGTATAGTCAGGACTAGCAACACAGATACGCAGTATTTT
CASSIVRTSNTDTQYF
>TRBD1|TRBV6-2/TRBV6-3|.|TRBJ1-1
TGTGCCAGCAGTAATACAGGGGTCACTGAAGCTTTCTTT
CASSNTGVTEAFF
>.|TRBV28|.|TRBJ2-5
TGTGCCAGCAGTTTCCCGGGGGGCTACCAAGAGACCCAGTACTTC
CASSFPGGYQETQYF
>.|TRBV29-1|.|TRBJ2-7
TGCAGCGTTTACGCGGGGAACTCCTACGAGCAGTACTTC
CSVYAGNSYEQYF
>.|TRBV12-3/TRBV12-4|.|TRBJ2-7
TGTGCCAGCAGTTTAGCCAGCTACGAGCAGTACTTC
CASSLASYEQYF
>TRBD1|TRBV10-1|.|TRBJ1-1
TGCGCCAGCAGAGCCGGGACAGAGAAAAACGAAGCTTTCTTT
CASRAGTEKNEAFF
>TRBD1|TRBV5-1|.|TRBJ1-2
TGCGCCAGCAGCTTGGAGACAGGGATTAACTATGGCTGCACCTTC
CASSLETGINYGCTF
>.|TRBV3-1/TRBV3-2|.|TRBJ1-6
TGTGCCAGCAGCCCCAGGACAGCGGGATTGGCAAATTCACCCCTCCACTTT
CASSPRTAGLANSPLHF
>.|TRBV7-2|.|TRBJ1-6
TGTGCCAGCAGCTTAGCCCCCCCACAGGTTGAGAATTCACCCCTCCACTTT
CASSLAPPQVENSPLHF
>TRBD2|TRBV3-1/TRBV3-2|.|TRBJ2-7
TGTGCCAGCAGCCAGGGGGGACTAGCGGGAGCCTACGAGCAGTACTTC
CASSQGGLAGAYEQYF
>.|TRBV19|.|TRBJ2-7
TGTGCCAGTAGTATAGATCTATTGGCAGGGGTAGGCGAGCAGTACTTC
CASSIDLLAGVGEQYF
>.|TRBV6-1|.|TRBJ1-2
TGTGCCAGCAGTGATTCAGGGAGGGGCGGCTACACCTTC
CASSDSGRGGYTF
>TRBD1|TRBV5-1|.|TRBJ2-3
TGCGCCAGCAGCTTGGCCGGACAGGGACACACAGATACGCAGTATTTT
CASSLAGQGHTDTQYF
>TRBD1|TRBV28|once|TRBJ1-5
TGTGCCAGCAGTTTAGGACAGGGCAATCAGCCCCAGCATTTT
CASSLGQGNQPQHF